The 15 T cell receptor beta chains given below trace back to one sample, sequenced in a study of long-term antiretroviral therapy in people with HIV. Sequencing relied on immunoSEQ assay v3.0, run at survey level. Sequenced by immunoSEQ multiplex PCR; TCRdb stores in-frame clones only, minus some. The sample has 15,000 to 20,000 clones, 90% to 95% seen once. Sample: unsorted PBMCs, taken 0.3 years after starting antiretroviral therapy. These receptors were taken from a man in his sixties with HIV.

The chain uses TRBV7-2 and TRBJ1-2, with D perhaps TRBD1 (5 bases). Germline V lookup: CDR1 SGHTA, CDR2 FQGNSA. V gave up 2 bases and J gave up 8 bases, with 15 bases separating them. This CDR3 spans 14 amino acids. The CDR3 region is CASSLMGELKGYTF. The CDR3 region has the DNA TGTGCCAGCAGCTTAATGGGGGAGCTCAAGGGCTACACCTTC.

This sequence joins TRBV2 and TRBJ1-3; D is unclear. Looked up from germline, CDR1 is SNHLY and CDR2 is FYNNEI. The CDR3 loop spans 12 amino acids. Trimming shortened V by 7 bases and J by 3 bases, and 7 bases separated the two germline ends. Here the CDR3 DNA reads TGTGCCAGCAAGCGGGTTGGAAACACCATATATTTT. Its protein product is CASKRVGNTIYF.

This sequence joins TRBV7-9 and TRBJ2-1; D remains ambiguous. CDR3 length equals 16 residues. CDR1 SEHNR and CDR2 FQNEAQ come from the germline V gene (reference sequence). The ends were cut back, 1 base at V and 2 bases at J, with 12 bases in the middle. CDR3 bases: TGTGCCAGCAGCTTAGGGGCGGTCGCCGCCTACAATGAGCAGTTCTTC. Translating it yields CASSLGAVAAYNEQFF.

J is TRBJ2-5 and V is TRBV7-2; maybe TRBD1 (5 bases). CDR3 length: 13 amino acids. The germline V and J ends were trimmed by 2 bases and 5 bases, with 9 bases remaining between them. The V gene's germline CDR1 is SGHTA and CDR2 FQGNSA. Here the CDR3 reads CASSLRGSETQYF. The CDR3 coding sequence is TGTGCCAGCAGCTTAAGGGGTTCCGAGACCCAGTACTTC.

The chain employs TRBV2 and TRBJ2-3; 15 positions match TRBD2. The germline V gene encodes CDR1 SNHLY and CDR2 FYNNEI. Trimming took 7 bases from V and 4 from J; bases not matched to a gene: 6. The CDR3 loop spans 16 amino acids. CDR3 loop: CASIPGLAGGADTQYF. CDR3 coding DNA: TGTGCCAGCATCCCCGGACTAGCGGGAGGGGCAGATACGCAGTATTTT.

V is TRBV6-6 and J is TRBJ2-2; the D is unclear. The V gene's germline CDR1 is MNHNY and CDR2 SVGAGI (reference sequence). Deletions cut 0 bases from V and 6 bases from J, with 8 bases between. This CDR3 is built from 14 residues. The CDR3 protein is CASSYSGGAGELFF. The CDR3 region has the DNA TGTGCCAGCAGTTACTCGGGCGGTGCCGGGGAGCTGTTTTTT.

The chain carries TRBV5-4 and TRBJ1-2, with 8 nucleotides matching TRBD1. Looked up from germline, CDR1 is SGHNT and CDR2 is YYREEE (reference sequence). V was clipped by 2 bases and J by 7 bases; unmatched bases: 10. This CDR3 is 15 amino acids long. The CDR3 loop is CASSLIDRGSSGYTF. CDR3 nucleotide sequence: TGTGCCAGCAGCTTAATAGACAGGGGAAGTAGTGGCTACACCTTC.

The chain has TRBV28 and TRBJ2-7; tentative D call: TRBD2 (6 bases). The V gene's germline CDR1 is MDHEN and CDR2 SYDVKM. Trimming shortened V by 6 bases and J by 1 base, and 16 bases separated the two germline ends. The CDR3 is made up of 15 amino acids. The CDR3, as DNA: TGTGCCAGCAGGTACCGGGACTTCGATTCCTACGAGCAGTACTTC. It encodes CASRYRDFDSYEQYF.

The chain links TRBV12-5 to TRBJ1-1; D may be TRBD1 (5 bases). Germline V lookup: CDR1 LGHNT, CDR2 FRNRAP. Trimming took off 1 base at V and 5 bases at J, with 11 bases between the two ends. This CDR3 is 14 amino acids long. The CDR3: CASGLGGGGTEAFF. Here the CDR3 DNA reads TGTGCTAGTGGTTTGGGAGGTGGGGGGACTGAAGCTTTCTTT.

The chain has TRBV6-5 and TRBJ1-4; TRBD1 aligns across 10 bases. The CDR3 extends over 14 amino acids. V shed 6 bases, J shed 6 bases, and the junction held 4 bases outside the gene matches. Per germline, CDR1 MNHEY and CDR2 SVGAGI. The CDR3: CASSLGQGYEKLFF. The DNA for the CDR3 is TGTGCCAGCAGCCTGGGACAGGGGTATGAAAAACTGTTTTTT.

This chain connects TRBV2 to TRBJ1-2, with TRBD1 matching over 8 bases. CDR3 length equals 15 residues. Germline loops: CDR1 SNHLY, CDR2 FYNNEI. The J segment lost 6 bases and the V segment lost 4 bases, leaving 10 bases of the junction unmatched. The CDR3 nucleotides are TGTGCCAGCAGTGCGTCATACAGGGGGTATAATGGCTACACCTTC. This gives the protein CASSASYRGYNGYTF.

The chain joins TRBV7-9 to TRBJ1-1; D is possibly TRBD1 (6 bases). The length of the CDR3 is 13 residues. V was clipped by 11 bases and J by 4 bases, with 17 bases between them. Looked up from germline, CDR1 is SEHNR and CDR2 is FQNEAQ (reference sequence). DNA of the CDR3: TGTGCCGGATTGACAACAGGGACCACTGAAGCTTTCTTT. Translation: CAGLTTGTTEAFF.

Here the CDR3 DNA reads TGCGCCAGCAGAACGGCCGTTTGGGACAGGCCTTCACCCCTCCACTTT. Amino acid sequence: CASRTAVWDRPSPLHF. The V call is TRBV5-1, the J call TRBJ1-6; TRBD1 aligns across 8 bases. V lost 5 bases, J lost 9 bases, and 13 bases stayed unmatched. CDR3 length: 16 residues. CDR1 SGHRS and CDR2 YFSETQ come from the germline V gene.

This CDR3 is CAWGTSDFEQYF. CDR3 in DNA: TGTGCCTGGGGGACTAGCGATTTCGAGCAGTACTTC. The rearrangement joins TRBV30 to TRBJ2-7; TRBD2 matches 10 bases. The CDR3 runs 12 residues. Trimming cost V 5 bases and J 6 bases; bases outside gene matches: 4. The germline CDR1 and CDR2 sequences are GTSNPN and SVGIG (reference sequence).

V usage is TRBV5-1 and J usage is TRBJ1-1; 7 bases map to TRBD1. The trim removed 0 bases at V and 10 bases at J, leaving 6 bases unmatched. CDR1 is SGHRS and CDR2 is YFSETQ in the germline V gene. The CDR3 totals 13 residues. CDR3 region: CASSLDLGTAAFF. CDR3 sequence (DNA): TGCGCCAGCAGCTTGGATCTGGGGACAGCAGCTTTCTTT.